Shown below are 20 T cell receptor beta chains from a single sample sequenced in a study of blood T cell repertoires in COVID-19. Some clones are missing from TCRdb's copy, which holds only in-frame ones; the method was immunoSEQ multiplex PCR. The sample lists 200,000 to 250,000 clones, around 83% seen once, with 9.7% in the top ten. The sample taken for sequencing was peripheral blood. These receptors came from a middle-aged man with active or convalescent COVID-19.

V and J are TRBV5-5 and TRBJ2-2, with unresolved D. CDR1 and CDR2 (germline): SGHKS, YYEKEE (reference sequence). V was pared by 7 bases and J by 5 bases, with 21 bases between. CDR3 length: 16 residues. As DNA, the CDR3 is TGTGCCAGCCATACCTCTCAGACCCGAGGTACCGGGGAGCTGTTTTTT. Protein sequence: CASHTSQTRGTGELFF.

The chain employs TRBV3-1 (or the pseudogene TRBV3-2) and TRBJ1-6, with TRBD1 identical over 9 bases. The CDR3 has 16 amino acids. The V segment lost 0 bases and the J segment 6 bases; nucleotides outside the gene matches: 3. Per the germline V gene, CDR1 is LGHDT and CDR2 is YNNKEL (reference sequence). DNA of the CDR3: TGTGCCAGCAGCCAAGACTCGGACAGGGGTAATTCACCCCTCCACTTT. Its protein is CASSQDSDRGNSPLHF.

There are a few counts of this clone. This rearrangement joins TRBV2 to TRBJ2-7; maybe TRBD1 (5 bases). V lost 5 bases and J lost 1, with 12 bases in between. In germline, CDR1 is SNHLY, CDR2 FYNNEI. This CDR3 contains 14 residues. For the CDR3, the DNA is TGTGCCAGCAGTAGCCAGGGAAAATCCTACGAGCAGTACGTC. The encoded protein is CASSSQGKSYEQYV.

This clone was seen a few times. V gene TRBV4-3 combines with J gene TRBJ1-1; D might be TRBD1 (6 bases). The CDR3 consists of 15 residues. Per the germline V gene, CDR1 is LGHNA and CDR2 is YSLEER. V shed 0 bases and J shed 0 bases, with 8 bases lying between them. The CDR3 protein is CASSQEQGLNTEAFF. Written as DNA, the CDR3 is TGCGCCAGCAGCCAAGAACAGGGCTTGAACACTGAAGCTTTCTTT.

J is TRBJ2-1 and V is TRBV4-2; 13 nucleotides agree with TRBD2. Trimming took 0 bases from V and 5 from J; bases not matched to a gene: 7. The CDR3 contains 18 residues. Per the germline V gene, CDR1 is LGHNA and CDR2 is YNFKEQ. The CDR3 nucleotides are TGTGCCAGCAGCCAAGAAGTGACTAGCGGGGGGCTACACAATGAGCAGTTCTTC. Amino acids: CASSQEVTSGGLHNEQFF.

J is TRBJ1-1 and V is TRBV10-2; TRBD1 matches 11 bases. V shed 6 bases and J 0 bases; nucleotides not matched to a gene: 0. This CDR3 has 14 residues. The germline CDR1 and CDR2 sequences are WSHSY and SAAADI. The CDR3 loop reads CASRDRGLNTEAFF. For the CDR3, the DNA is TGCGCCAGCAGGGACAGGGGGCTGAACACTGAAGCTTTCTTT.

Ten or more counts support this clone. The chain joins TRBV21-1 to TRBJ1-1. TRBV21-1 is recorded as a pseudogene. The CDR3 spans 15 residues. CDR3 sequence reads: CASSGYSRGSTEAFF. Written as DNA, the CDR3 is TGTGCCAGCAGCGGCTACAGCCGGGGGAGCACTGAAGCTTTCTTT.

This sequence joins TRBV11-2 and TRBJ2-2; D call uncertain. CDR1 SGHAT and CDR2 FQNNGV come from the germline V gene. This CDR3 is 15 amino acids long. V was pared by 7 bases and J by 7 bases, with 19 bases between. In DNA form, the CDR3 reads TGTGCCAGCACCTCCCCGTTTGAGCCTAGCGGGGAGCTGTTTTTT. This translates into CASTSPFEPSGELFF.

The chain combines TRBV30 with TRBJ1-1, with D perhaps TRBD1 (6 bases). Germline-derived CDR1 and CDR2 are GTSNPN and SVGIG (reference sequence). Trimming cost V 6 bases and J 6 bases, with 20 bases left between them. This CDR3 is built from 14 residues. CDR3 sequence (DNA): TGTGCCTGCCCCGCTGGGGGGGGGCTAGCTGAAGCTTTCTTT. This translates into CACPAGGGLAEAFF. Based on the CDR3 plus reference TRBV30 and TRBJ1-1, the full variable domain is SQTIHQWPATLVQPVGSPLSLECTVEGTSNPNLYWYRQAAGRGLQLLFYSVGIGQISSEVPQNLSASRPQDRQFILSSKKLLLSDSGFYLCACPAGGGLAEAFFGQGTRLTVV.

CDR3 coding DNA: TGCGCCAGTAGACTAGCGGGAGGGCCGGGAGAGACCCAGTACTTC. The encoded protein is CASRLAGGPGETQYF. The J gene is TRBJ2-5, the V gene TRBV5-1; TRBD2 agrees at 14 bases. V lost 8 bases to trimming and J lost 4 bases; unmatched junction nucleotides: 7. The CDR3 runs to 15 residues. Germline CDR1 SGHRS, CDR2 YFSETQ.

The chain has TRBV7-2 and TRBJ2-1, with D possibly being TRBD2 (6 bases). V lost 4 bases, J lost 3 bases, and 19 bases lay in between. This CDR3 is 17 amino acids long. Per the germline V gene, CDR1 is SGHTA and CDR2 is FQGNSA. The DNA of the CDR3 is TGTGCCAGCAGCTCCGTCGGGGGAGGTGGTGGCTACAATGAGCAGTTCTTC. Translating it yields CASSSVGGGGGYNEQFF.

This sequence joins TRBV5-4 and TRBJ1-2; TRBD1 aligns across 7 bases. With V trimmed by 4 bases and J by 3 bases, 15 bases remained unmatched. Germline V gene data show CDR1 as SGHNT and CDR2 as YYREEE (reference sequence). The CDR3 totals 17 residues. The CDR3 nucleotides are TGTGCCAGCAGCCCAGCCCGACCCGGACAGGCTTACTATGGCTACACCTTC. This encodes CASSPARPGQAYYGYTF. Full variable domain (outside the CDR3, taken from reference TRBV5-4 and TRBJ1-2): ETGVTQSPTHLIKTRGQQVTLRCSSQSGHNTVSWYQQALGQGPQFIFQYYREEENGRGNFPPRFSGLQFPNYSSELNVNALELDDSALYLCASSPARPGQAYYGYTFGSGTRLTVV.

This clone was seen only a few times. The chain recombines TRBV2 with TRBJ2-1, with D perhaps matching TRBD1 (6 bases). Germline V CDR1 and CDR2: SNHLY, FYNNEI. V gave up 9 bases and J gave up 8 bases, with 14 bases separating them. This CDR3 has 12 residues. CDR3 residues: CASLRGRDEQFF. As DNA, the CDR3 is TGTGCCAGTCTCAGGGGAAGGGATGAGCAGTTCTTC. Full variable domain (outside the CDR3, taken from reference TRBV2 and TRBJ2-1): EPEVTQTPSHQVTQMGQEVILRCVPISNHLYFYWYRQILGQKVEFLVSFYNNEISEKSEIFDDQFSVERPDGSNFTLKIRSTKLEDSAMYFCASLRGRDEQFFGPGTRLTVL.

This chain links TRBV11-3 with TRBJ2-1; D remains ambiguous. The germline V gene has CDR1 SGHNT and CDR2 YENEEA. V lost 2 bases, J lost 2 bases, and 16 bases lay in between. CDR3 length: 17 amino acids. Written as DNA, the CDR3 is TGTGCCAGCAGCTTAAATTTGGGTGGCGGCACCTACAATGAGCAGTTCTTC. Protein sequence: CASSLNLGGGTYNEQFF.

This clone was picked up a small number of times. The chain combines TRBV10-3 with TRBJ2-3; the match to TRBD1 covers 7 bases. This CDR3 has 16 residues. Germline V gives CDR1 ENHRY, CDR2 SYGVKD. Trimming took 2 bases from V and 5 from J; bases not matched to a gene: 10. The CDR3 nucleotides read TGTGCCATCAGTGAGGCACAGGGGCTGTACGGAGATACGCAGTATTTT. Its protein product is CAISEAQGLYGDTQYF.

The rearrangement links TRBV18 to TRBJ2-3; 7 positions agree with TRBD1. Germline V gene data show CDR1 as KGHSH and CDR2 as LQKENI. Trimming took 3 bases from V and 0 from J; bases not matched to a gene: 6. CDR3 length: 16 amino acids. The DNA of the CDR3 is TGTGCCAGCTCACCGTTTCGGACAGGAAGCACAGATACGCAGTATTTT. Translating it yields CASSPFRTGSTDTQYF.

The chain joins TRBV27 to TRBJ2-3, with 7 positions matching TRBD1. J lost 2 bases, V lost 4 bases, and 6 bases had no gene match. Germline CDR1 and CDR2: MNHEY and SMNVEV (reference sequence). This CDR3 is 15 amino acids long. The CDR3 loop reads CASSYRGPDTDTQYF. The DNA of the CDR3 is TGTGCCAGCAGTTACAGGGGACCGGACACAGATACGCAGTATTTT.

The gene calls are TRBV6-5 and TRBJ1-5; the match to TRBD1 covers 9 bases. Germline V lookup: CDR1 MNHEY, CDR2 SVGAGI. The CDR3 runs to 15 residues. After removal of 4 bases from V and 5 bases from J, the junction contained 6 bases not matched to a gene. CDR3 sequence reads: CASSFNRDRDQPQHF. DNA for the CDR3: TGTGCCAGCAGTTTCAACCGGGACAGGGATCAGCCCCAGCATTTT.

The gene calls are TRBV5-1 and TRBJ2-7, with 13 bases lining up with TRBD2. Germline-derived CDR1 and CDR2 are SGHRS and YFSETQ. The junction had 11 bases not matched to a gene; V was cut back by 4 bases and J by 4 bases. This CDR3 spans 17 amino acids. CDR3 bases: TGCGCCAGCAGCCGAGGACGACTAGCGGGGGGAACTTACGAGCAGTACTTC. Amino acids: CASSRGRLAGGTYEQYF.

The chain has TRBV7-9 and TRBJ2-2, with TRBD1 identical over 8 bases. The germline CDR1 and CDR2 sequences are SEHNR and FQNEAQ (reference sequence). Trimming at V came to 4 bases and at J to 3 bases, leaving 4 bases not matched to a gene. The CDR3 has 15 amino acids. CDR3 residues: CASSYQGADTGELFF. The CDR3 bases are TGTGCCAGCAGCTACCAGGGGGCGGACACCGGGGAGCTGTTTTTT.